This T cell receptor (beta chain) was obtained from a study of regulatory and conventional T cells in RAG deficiency. Conventional CD4+ T cells were sorted from blood as CD25-low CD127-high cells. Clones were read by immunoSEQ multiplex PCR, and TCRdb kept only the in-frame ones, dropping some. The sample includes about 30,000 clones, approximately 96% of them seen just once. The CDR3 loop spans 16 amino acids. V was pared by 6 bases and J by 0 bases, with 17 bases between. From germline, CDR1 is KGHSH and CDR2 LQKENI. Study findings and constraints: Omenn patients showed >80% Treg-Tconv overlap and shorter CDR3 lengths.

Concerning this clone itself: Antigen unknown.

These data are also associated with another study on regulatory T cells. Turning to that study: Amplification used 52 TRBV primers and 13 TRBJ primers.

The gene calls are TRBV18 and TRBJ1-1, with D possibly being TRBD1 (6 bases). Specimen: CD25- CD4+ T cells sorted from blood. The clonotype was recovered from a human donor in good health. The CDR3 sequence is CASSQRQANLNTEAFF. DNA of the CDR3: TGTGCCAGCTCGCAGCGACAGGCTAACCTGAACACTGAAGCTTTCTTT.